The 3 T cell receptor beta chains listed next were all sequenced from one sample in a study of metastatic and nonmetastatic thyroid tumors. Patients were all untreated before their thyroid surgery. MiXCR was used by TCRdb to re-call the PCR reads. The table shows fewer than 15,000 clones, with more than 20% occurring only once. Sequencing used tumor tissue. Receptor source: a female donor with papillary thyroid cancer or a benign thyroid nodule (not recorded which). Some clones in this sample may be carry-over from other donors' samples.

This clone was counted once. The CDR3 DNA is TGTGCCAGCTCACCACCGGGTAGCTACGAGCAGTACTTC. Translated: CASSPPGSYEQYF. The chain combines TRBV18 with TRBJ2-7; unclear D gene. Trimming pared 0 bases from V and 3 bases from J, leaving 6 bases between. Germline CDR1 and CDR2: KGHSH and LQKENI. The CDR3 extends over 13 amino acids.

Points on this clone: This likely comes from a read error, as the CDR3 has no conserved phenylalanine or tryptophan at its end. In DNA form, the CDR3 reads TGCAGTGACCGGGGTAGGGGGCACACTGAAGCTTTCTAT. Translating it yields CSDRGRGHTEAFY. This rearrangement joins TRBV20-1 to TRBJ1-1; 7 positions agree with TRBD1. The CDR3 extends over 13 amino acids. Germline V gives CDR1 DFQATT, CDR2 SNEGSKA (reference sequence). Unmatched junction bases numbered 8, after V lost 7 bases and J lost 3 bases.

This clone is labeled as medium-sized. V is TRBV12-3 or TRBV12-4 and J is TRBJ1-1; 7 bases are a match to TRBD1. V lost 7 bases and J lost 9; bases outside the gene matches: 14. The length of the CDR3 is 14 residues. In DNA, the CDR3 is TGTGCCAGCACCTCCTGGGGCCCAGGGGGGAAAGCTTTCTTT. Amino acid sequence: CASTSWGPGGKAFF.